These 32 T cell receptor beta chains were all obtained from the same sample, sequenced in a study of blood T cell repertoires in COVID-19. Some clones are missing from TCRdb's copy, which holds only in-frame ones; the method was immunoSEQ multiplex PCR. Among approximately 250,000 clones listed, approximately 86% were seen once. Sequenced material: peripheral blood. These TCRs come from a woman aged 55-70 years with COVID-19, enrolled during active disease.

CDR3 residues: CATSRDLDSGEQFF. CDR3 nucleotides: TGTGCCACCAGCAGAGATCTTGACAGCGGGGAGCAGTTCTTC. The chain couples TRBV15 to TRBJ2-1; D is perhaps TRBD2 (6 bases). Trimming stripped 0 bases from V and 10 bases from J, with 13 bases between. The CDR3 consists of 14 residues. Germline V CDR1 and CDR2: LNHNV, YYDKDF (reference sequence). Drawing the rest from reference TRBV15 and TRBJ2-1, the complete variable domain is DAMVIQNPRYQVTQFGKPVTLSCSQTLNHNVMYWYQQKSSQAPKLLFHYYDKDFNNEADTPDNFQSRRPNTSFCFLDIRSPGLGDTAMYLCATSRDLDSGEQFFGPGTRLTVL.

This chain joins TRBV5-1 and TRBJ1-1; no definite D call. The CDR3 extends over 15 amino acids. V lost 0 bases to trimming and J lost 10 bases, with 19 bases between them. The V gene's germline CDR1 is SGHRS and CDR2 YFSETQ. The CDR3 nucleotides are TGCGCCAGCAGCTTGGTGGGCACCGGGATGGGTGCAGCTTTCTTT. It specifies CASSLVGTGMGAAFF.

This chain joins TRBV5-1 and TRBJ2-7, with D possibly being TRBD2 (5 bases). Germline-derived CDR1 and CDR2 are SGHRS and YFSETQ. The CDR3 is 14 residues long. V gave up 3 bases and J gave up 2 bases, with 12 bases separating them. CDR3 coding DNA: TGCGCCAGCAGCTCTATGGTCGGGACCTACGAGCAGTACTTC. It codes for CASSSMVGTYEQYF.

Only one count was recorded for this clone. V is TRBV5-6 and J is TRBJ2-1; TRBD2 aligns across 13 bases. There are 17 residues in the CDR3. Germline V gene lookup returns CDR1 SGHDT and CDR2 YYEEEE. The junction had 4 bases not matched to a gene; V was cut back by 4 bases and J by 0 bases. This CDR3 is CASSRLAGGNSYNEQFF. DNA of the CDR3: TGTGCCAGCAGCCGACTAGCGGGAGGCAACTCCTACAATGAGCAGTTCTTC.

The chain recombines TRBV29-1 with TRBJ2-2, with 9 bases fitting TRBD1. The CDR3 sequence is 15 residues long. Trimming at V came to 6 bases and at J to 2 bases, leaving 7 bases not matched to a gene. Germline V gene data show CDR1 as SQVTM and CDR2 as ANQGSEA. CDR3 protein: CSVQGARGNTGELFF. The CDR3 DNA reads as TGCAGCGTACAGGGGGCTAGGGGCAACACCGGGGAGCTGTTTTTT.

The rearrangement links TRBV7-7 to TRBJ1-2; D possibly corresponds to TRBD1 (5 bases). The V gene lost 5 bases and the J gene lost 4 bases, with 11 bases spanning the gap. Germline lookup yields CDR1 SSHAT and CDR2 FNYEAQ (reference sequence). The CDR3 loop spans 13 amino acids. The CDR3 here is CASSALGGYGYTF. CDR3 DNA sequence: TGTGCCAGCAGCGCCCTCGGGGGCTATGGCTACACCTTC. The full variable domain, rest sourced from reference TRBV7-7 and TRBJ1-2, is GAGVSQSPRYKVTKRGQDVTLRCDPISSHATLYWYQQALGQGPEFLTYFNYEAQPDKSGLPSDRFSAERPEGSISTLTIQRTEQRDSAMYRCASSALGGYGYTFGSGTRLTVV.

As for this clone: Other DNA sequences of this sample code for an identical CDR3. The rearrangement joins TRBV6-5 to TRBJ1-5; 10 nucleotides agree with TRBD1. Unmatched junction bases numbered 5, after V lost 11 bases and J lost 4 bases. The germline CDR1 and CDR2 sequences are MNHEY and SVGAGI. This CDR3 contains 13 residues. The CDR3 loop is CAGGQGGNQPQHF. The CDR3 nucleotides read TGTGCCGGCGGACAGGGGGGAAATCAGCCCCAGCATTTT.

As DNA, the CDR3 is TGCGCCAGCAGCCACGGACAGGGGAAGGGGGAAAAACTGTTTTTT. It is translated as CASSHGQGKGEKLFF. The chain uses TRBV5-1 and TRBJ1-4; 9 bases align to TRBD1. CDR3 length equals 15 residues. V trimming: 4 bases; J trimming: 8 bases; junction bases outside the gene matches: 9. Per germline, CDR1 SGHRS and CDR2 YFSETQ.

The chain joins TRBV29-1 to TRBJ1-1; D is undetermined. There are 11 residues in the CDR3. The germline gives CDR1 SQVTM, CDR2 ANQGSEA. V was pared by 6 bases and J by 3 bases, with 8 bases between. This CDR3 reads CSVAQYTEAFF. Here the CDR3 DNA reads TGCAGCGTGGCCCAATACACTGAAGCTTTCTTT.

J is TRBJ1-5 and V is TRBV21-1; the tabulated D call, TRBD1, remains unverified against the DNA. TRBV21-1 is a pseudogene segment. The CDR3 extends over 15 amino acids. The CDR3 is CASSKRDRWVQPQHF. The CDR3 coding sequence is TGTGCCAGCAGCAAAAGGGACAGGTGGGTTCAGCCCCAGCATTTT.

A note on this clone: At one end, the junction sequence differs from germline, possibly due to a read error. The chain recombines TRBV5-1 with TRBJ2-3; D might be TRBD2 (5 bases). Germline V lookup: CDR1 SGHRS, CDR2 YFSETQ. CDR3 size: 15 residues. CDR3 in amino acids: CASSLDLTSTDTQYF. The CDR3 nucleotides read TGCGCCAGCAGTTTGGACTTAACTAGCACAGATACGCAGTATTTT.

V gene TRBV6-5 combines with J gene TRBJ1-6; 7 nucleotides agree with TRBD1. Germline V gene data show CDR1 as MNHEY and CDR2 as SVGAGI. After removal of 6 bases from V and 14 bases from J, the junction contained 10 bases not matched to a gene. This CDR3 contains 13 residues. This CDR3 is CASSTGDRWALHF. CDR3 DNA: TGTGCCAGCAGCACAGGGGACCGCTGGGCCCTCCACTTT.

This clone was observed a handful of times. V is TRBV7-8 and J is TRBJ2-7; TRBD2 aligns across 10 bases. CDR3 length: 15 amino acids. CDR1 SGHVS and CDR2 FQNEAQ come from the germline V gene. Trimming at V came to 4 bases and at J to 0 bases, leaving 3 bases not matched to a gene. The CDR3 is CASSYRTSGSYEQYF. The CDR3 bases are TGTGCCAGCAGCTACCGGACTAGCGGCTCCTACGAGCAGTACTTC.

This chain links TRBV19 with TRBJ2-6; TRBD1 aligns across 7 bases. Trimming cost V 7 bases and J 3 bases; bases outside gene matches: 9. There are 16 residues in the CDR3. Germline CDR1 LNHDA, CDR2 SQIVND (reference sequence). This chain's CDR3 is CASNTGAPGGANVLTF. DNA for the CDR3: TGTGCCAGTAATACAGGGGCCCCTGGTGGGGCCAACGTCCTGACTTTC.

DNA for the CDR3: TGTGCCAGCAGCCCTCTCCCTGGGGCCAACGTCCTGACTTTC. Its protein is CASSPLPGANVLTF. This sequence joins TRBV9 and TRBJ2-6; D remains ambiguous. V was cut by 4 bases and J by 2 bases, with 7 bases left in between. The length of the CDR3 is 14 residues. Germline V gene lookup returns CDR1 SGDLS and CDR2 YYNGEE.

V is TRBV19 and J is TRBJ1-6; 7 nucleotides agree with TRBD1. Per the germline V gene, CDR1 is LNHDA and CDR2 is SQIVND (reference sequence). V shed 5 bases and J 7 bases; nucleotides not matched to a gene: 8. CDR3 length: 15 amino acids. CDR3 in DNA: TGTGCCAGTAGTCCCCCGACAGGGATCAATTCACCCCTCCACTTT. Protein sequence: CASSPPTGINSPLHF.

This rearrangement joins TRBV9 to TRBJ2-7; tentatively, D is TRBD1 (6 bases). This CDR3 has 15 residues. The V and J ends lost 0 bases and 2 bases respectively, with 12 bases between them. Germline-derived CDR1 and CDR2 are SGDLS and YYNGEE. As DNA, the CDR3 is TGTGCCAGCAGCGTAGCTTTGGACAGCCCCTACGAGCAGTACTTC. It encodes CASSVALDSPYEQYF.

This chain connects TRBV6-1 to TRBJ2-7, with D uncertain. Germline CDR1 and CDR2: MNHNS and SASEGT. V was pared by 3 bases and J by 6 bases, with 9 bases between. The CDR3 is 12 residues long. The CDR3 nucleotides read TGTGCCAGCAGTGAGTTTGGGCCCGAGCAGTACTTC. Residues: CASSEFGPEQYF.

The chain uses TRBV29-1 and TRBJ1-2, with D possibly matching TRBD1 (5 bases). Germline V lookup: CDR1 SQVTM, CDR2 ANQGSEA. V shed 3 bases and J shed 8 bases, with 10 bases lying between them. The CDR3 loop spans 11 amino acids. The CDR3 nucleotides read TGCAGCGTTGATTCGGGGGACGGCTACACCTTC. Translation gives CSVDSGDGYTF.

This clone was detected only once. The chain employs TRBV6-1 and TRBJ2-5, with 14 bases that match TRBD2. Unmatched junction bases numbered 8, after V lost 1 base and J lost 4 bases. The CDR3 runs to 18 residues. CDR1 and CDR2 from the germline V gene are MNHNS and SASEGT. This chain's CDR3 is CASSEGLAGGPRRETQYF. For the CDR3, the DNA is TGTGCCAGCAGTGAAGGACTAGCGGGAGGGCCGAGGAGAGAGACCCAGTACTTC.

The rearrangement links TRBV5-1 to TRBJ1-4, with D perhaps matching TRBD1 (6 bases). Germline loops: CDR1 SGHRS, CDR2 YFSETQ. V lost 0 bases to trimming and J lost 7 bases, with 22 bases between them. This CDR3 has 18 amino acids. CDR3 coding DNA: TGCGCCAGCAGCTTGGTACCTGGGCAGGGGAGCACAGTTGAAAAACTGTTTTTT. This gives the protein CASSLVPGQGSTVEKLFF.

This rearrangement joins TRBV18 to TRBJ2-5; the match to TRBD1 covers 8 bases. There are 15 residues in the CDR3. V gave up 5 bases and J gave up 5 bases; unmatched junction bases: 10. Germline V gene data show CDR1 as KGHSH and CDR2 as LQKENI. The CDR3 DNA reads as TGTGCCAGCTCAGGAAACAGGGGGTTTAAGGAGACCCAGTACTTC. Protein sequence: CASSGNRGFKETQYF. The variable domain in full, completed from reference TRBV18 and TRBJ2-5, reads NAGVMQNPRHLVRRRGQEARLRCSPMKGHSHVYWYRQLPEEGLKFMVYLQKENIIDESGMPKERFSAEFPKEGPSILRIQQVVRGDSAAYFCASSGNRGFKETQYFGPGTRLLVL.

This clone was found a few times. V gene TRBV20-1 combines with J gene TRBJ1-2, with a weak D call TRBD1 (5 bases). V lost 2 bases and J lost 6, with 7 bases in between. The CDR3 covers 11 residues. CDR1 and CDR2 from the germline V gene are DFQATT and SNEGSKA (reference sequence). The CDR3 is CSARQGNGYTF. CDR3 bases: TGCAGTGCTAGACAGGGAAATGGCTACACCTTC.

The V call is TRBV10-3, the J call TRBJ2-1; D possibly corresponds to TRBD1 (6 bases). The CDR3 is 13 residues long. The V gene lost 0 bases and the J gene lost 9 bases, with 9 bases spanning the gap. Germline V gene sequence: CDR1 ENHRY, CDR2 SYGVKD. The CDR3 coding sequence is TGTGCCATCAGTGAGTCAACAGGGCGTGAGCAGTTCTTC. Protein product: CAISESTGREQFF.

The rearrangement joins TRBV5-4 to TRBJ2-1; 9 nucleotides agree with TRBD2. CDR1 and CDR2 (germline): SGHNT, YYREEE (reference sequence). The CDR3 has 17 amino acids. V lost 4 bases to trimming and J lost 5 bases; unmatched junction nucleotides: 13. The CDR3 DNA reads as TGTGCCAGCAGCCTAAAACTTCTAGCGGGACAAGACAATGAGCAGTTCTTC. It specifies CASSLKLLAGQDNEQFF.

Remarks on this clone: This sample also contains other DNA sequences that code for the same CDR3. This sequence joins TRBV5-1 and TRBJ1-1; D not resolved. The CDR3 is made up of 13 amino acids. CDR1 is SGHRS and CDR2 is YFSETQ in the germline V gene. Trimming took 1 base from V and 2 from J, leaving 6 bases between them. The CDR3: CASSLNTNTEAFF. The CDR3 coding sequence is TGCGCCAGCAGCTTGAATACTAACACTGAAGCTTTCTTT.

This rearrangement joins TRBV6-1 to TRBJ1-4; 8 nucleotides match TRBD1. CDR3 size: 17 residues. V was pared by 4 bases and J by 6 bases, with 13 bases of the junction left unmatched. Germline V gene sequence: CDR1 MNHNS, CDR2 SASEGT. In nucleotides, the CDR3 is TGTGCCAGCAGTGGGGGGGGGACAGGATTACTGGATGAAAAACTGTTTTTT. It encodes CASSGGGTGLLDEKLFF.

V is TRBV28 and J is TRBJ1-1; D unresolved. The germline V gene has CDR1 MDHEN and CDR2 SYDVKM. V gave up 3 bases and J gave up 0 bases, with 5 bases separating them. The CDR3 is 13 amino acids. The CDR3 DNA follows: TGTGCCAGCAGTTTTAAGCTGAACACTGAAGCTTTCTTT. Protein product: CASSFKLNTEAFF.

This clone showed up just once. This CDR3 reads CASSEEEGFAYGYTF. Written as DNA, the CDR3 is TGTGCCAGCAGTGAAGAGGAGGGGTTCGCCTATGGCTACACCTTC. V gene TRBV6-1 combines with J gene TRBJ1-2; TRBD1 is a possible D gene (5 bases). Trimming left V 1 base short and J 4 bases short, with 13 bases between. The germline V gene encodes CDR1 MNHNS and CDR2 SASEGT. The CDR3 is 15 residues long.

The CDR3 DNA is TGTGCCATCAGTGAACCTGGGACAGGGGGCGTGGACACCATATATTTT. Amino acid sequence: CAISEPGTGGVDTIYF. The rearrangement links TRBV10-3 to TRBJ1-3; 12 bases align to TRBD1. The germline gives CDR1 ENHRY, CDR2 SYGVKD. The ends lost 3 bases at V and 8 bases at J; junction bases unmatched: 8. CDR3 length: 16 amino acids.

This clone was counted only a few times. The chain uses TRBV7-2 and TRBJ2-3, with 9 bases identical to TRBD2. Trimming took 5 bases from V and 6 from J; bases not matched to a gene: 12. The CDR3 totals 16 residues. The germline V gene encodes CDR1 SGHTA and CDR2 FQGNSA. The CDR3 coding sequence is TGTGCCAGCAGCGACGCACTAGCGGGTCCCTCCGATACGCAGTATTTT. Translation gives CASSDALAGPSDTQYF.

The gene calls are TRBV28 and TRBJ2-7; 7 positions agree with TRBD2. Germline-derived CDR1 and CDR2 are MDHEN and SYDVKM. The CDR3 covers 15 residues. V lost 3 bases, J lost 5 bases, and 10 bases stayed unmatched. The CDR3, as DNA: TGTGCCAGCAGTTTGTGGGGGAGGGCCACGGACGAGCAGTACTTC. The encoded protein is CASSLWGRATDEQYF.